The clone carrying this T cell receptor (beta chain) was picked up one time. Its antigen remains unidentified. The source of the sample is a study of OX40 agonist ivuxolimab in advanced cancers. Study-wide background: Ivuxolimab, which patients received intravenously every 2 weeks, was dosed at 0.01 to 10 mg/kg. A history of anti-PD-1, anti-PD-L1 or anti-CTLA-4 therapy was acceptable, and about 37% had some. Whole-study results and caveats: A proportion of nonresponders additionally exhibited low normalized T-cell clonal expansion. CD4+ and CD8+ T cells in blood underwent clonal expansion by week 6 at 0.1 to 3.0 mg/kg.

TCRdb keeps only in-frame clones here, not all; method: immunoSEQ multiplex PCR. The repertoire holds some 45,000 clones, with approximately 86% as singletons. The CDR3 runs 14 residues. Germline V gives CDR1 MNHEY, CDR2 SVGAGI. V lost 0 bases to trimming and J lost 12 bases, with 15 bases between them. This TCR was recovered from an adult with an advanced solid tumor such as melanoma, head and neck, liver or kidney cancer. This chain joins TRBV6-5 and TRBJ2-1; tentatively, D is TRBD1 (5 bases). This specimen was CD4+ or CD8+ T cells sorted from blood, taken in a trial of the OX40 agonist ivuxolimab. The chain's CDR3 is CASSYSDLTDGQFF. CDR3 DNA sequence: TGTGCCAGCAGTTACTCCGACCTGACAGACGGGCAGTTCTTC.